This TCR beta chain stems from a study of T-cell memory formation after mild COVID-19. This CDR3 region has 14 residues. The V gene's germline CDR1 is SGDLS and CDR2 YYNGEE. V gave up 6 bases and J gave up 0 bases, with 12 bases separating them. Each CDR3 protein gets one entry after TCRdb re-called the 5' RACE reads with MiXCR. The sample carries hundreds of thousands of distinct CDR3 sequences, around 20% recorded once. Sequenced material: PBMCs or a T cell subset sorted from them (not recorded which). The chain carries TRBV9 and TRBJ1-2; D uncertain. The receptor comes from a man aged 18 to 35 who had mild COVID-19 (a few samples of this study predate the infection). Cell type and time point are not known. This chain's CDR3 is CASTDIGANYGYTF. The CDR3 DNA reads as TGTGCCAGCACCGATATAGGAGCTAACTATGGCTACACCTTC.